The present entry profiles one T cell receptor beta chain with its context. Its cognate antigen is unknown. There are 15 residues in the CDR3. V lost 0 bases and J 1 base, leaving 9 bases between the germline ends. Germline V gene sequence: CDR1 LGHNA, CDR2 YNFKEQ. These data are taken from a study of shared clonotypes between healthy human individuals. General study results and limits: Among donors, the sharing of clonotypes was expected to be influenced by sequencing depth.

How the authors handled the data: Filtering differed, since immunoSEQ gave only junction sequences and no quality scores. TCRdb keeps only in-frame clones here, not all; method: immunoSEQ multiplex PCR. That table supplies the V and J calls and clone size; D and trimming were determined from the DNA. Found here are about 2.4 million clones, 85% to 95% of them singletons; the top ten hold roughly 0.15%. This clonotype was sampled from a man aged 18 to 30 in good health. The chain has TRBV4-2 and TRBJ1-1, with D tentatively TRBD1 (5 bases). The material sequenced was naive CD4+ T cells sorted from blood. The subset was: CD45RA+ positively selected. The CDR3 coding sequence is TGTGCCAGCAGCCAAGACCGGACATGGAACACTGAAGCTTTCTTT. As protein: CASSQDRTWNTEAFF.